This T cell receptor (beta chain) is drawn from a study of OX40 agonist ivuxolimab in advanced cancers. Points from the study as a whole: Partly responding patients at 0.1-3.0 mg/kg showed some of the smallest clonal expansion. Expanded clones tended on average to be more numerous among CD8+ T cells than CD4+. At doses 0.1 to 3.0 mg/kg, CD4+ and CD8+ clones expanded.

Clones were sequenced by immunoSEQ multiplex PCR, and TCRdb holds only the in-frame ones, with some missing. The repertoire includes roughly 34,000 clones, roughly 90% of them detected once, and approximately 0.94% sits in the top ten. Concerning this clone: Its antigen remains unknown.

The CDR3 runs 14 residues. The V and J ends lost 4 bases and 1 base respectively, with 10 bases between them. CDR1 is SGHNT, CDR2 YYREEE, per germline (reference sequence). This TCR was sampled from an adult with an advanced solid tumor such as melanoma, head and neck, liver or kidney cancer. The input for sequencing was CD4+ or CD8+ T cells sorted from blood, taken in a trial of the OX40 agonist ivuxolimab. This rearrangement joins TRBV5-4 to TRBJ2-3; tentatively, D is TRBD1 (6 bases). The chain's CDR3 is CASSPRGGTDTQYF. The CDR3 nucleotides read TGTGCCAGCAGCCCCAGGGGCGGCACAGATACGCAGTATTTT.